Listed below are T cell receptor beta chains from one sample, sequenced in a study of shared clonotypes between healthy human individuals. Clones were sequenced by immunoSEQ multiplex PCR, and TCRdb holds only the in-frame ones, with some missing. This sample has 1,400,000 or so clones, with approximately 98.5% found just once. The sequencing input was naive CD4+ T cells sorted from blood. The receptors originated from a man younger than 40 in good health. CDR3s include the opening cysteine and the closing phenylalanine or tryptophan. Each record gives: V gene, D gene, J gene, clone size, CDR3 DNA, CDR3 protein. A D gene is named only where the DNA matches it firmly. Rows may omit the clone size; those that give it use once, few, many or a size class.

V gene: TRBV7-9
D gene: .
J gene: TRBJ1-1
clone size: .
CDR3 DNA: TGTGCCAGCAGCTTAGGAAGATCGAACACTGAAGCTTTCTTT
CDR3 protein: CASSLGRSNTEAFF

V gene: TRBV30
D gene: TRBD2
J gene: TRBJ2-1
clone size: .
CDR3 DNA: TGTGCCTTCCCTCGATACGCAGCGGGACTAGCCTACAATGAGCAGTTCTTC
CDR3 protein: CAFPRYAAGLAYNEQFF

V gene: TRBV5-4
D gene: .
J gene: TRBJ2-1
clone size: .
CDR3 DNA: TGTGCCAGCAGCTTGACCGGGAGCCATGAGCAGTTCTTC
CDR3 protein: CASSLTGSHEQFF

V gene: TRBV30
D gene: .
J gene: TRBJ1-2
clone size: .
CDR3 DNA: TGTGCCTGGAGTGTACGAAGGGAAGGGACTGGGGGCTACACCTTC
CDR3 protein: CAWSVRREGTGGYTF

V gene: TRBV5-8
D gene: TRBD1
J gene: TRBJ2-1
clone size: .
CDR3 DNA: TGTGCCAGCAGCTTGGGGGACAGGGGTGGCGATGAGCAGTTCTTC
CDR3 protein: CASSLGDRGGDEQFF

V gene: TRBV5-6
D gene: TRBD1
J gene: TRBJ1-5
clone size: .
CDR3 DNA: TGTGCCAGCAGCTTTACGCGGGACAGGGCAAGTCAGCCCCAGCATTTT
CDR3 protein: CASSFTRDRASQPQHF

V gene: TRBV5-1
D gene: .
J gene: TRBJ1-5
clone size: once
CDR3 DNA: TGCGCCAGCAGCCTTGGGGAAGGCAATCAGCCCCAGCATTTT
CDR3 protein: CASSLGEGNQPQHF

V gene: TRBV6-5
D gene: .
J gene: TRBJ2-3
clone size: .
CDR3 DNA: TGTGCCAGCAGTTACTCTGTTAGGGACCTCACAGATACGCAGTATTTT
CDR3 protein: CASSYSVRDLTDTQYF

V gene: TRBV5-1
D gene: TRBD2
J gene: TRBJ2-3
clone size: .
CDR3 DNA: TGCGCCAGCTCATTCATAGCGGGAGGCACAGATACGCAGTATTTT
CDR3 protein: CASSFIAGGTDTQYF

V gene: TRBV5-1
D gene: .
J gene: TRBJ2-3
clone size: .
CDR3 DNA: TGCGCCAGCAGCATTGGCCCAAGGACGGGGAGCACAGATACGCAGTATTTT
CDR3 protein: CASSIGPRTGSTDTQYF

V gene: TRBV6-1
D gene: TRBD1
J gene: TRBJ1-5
clone size: .
CDR3 DNA: TGTGCCAGCAGTACGGACAGGGGAGGCAATCAGCCCCAGCATTTT
CDR3 protein: CASSTDRGGNQPQHF

V gene: TRBV15
D gene: .
J gene: TRBJ2-1
clone size: .
CDR3 DNA: TGTGCCACCAGCAGGACAGGTCTCTATGAGCAGTTCTTC
CDR3 protein: CATSRTGLYEQFF

V gene: TRBV7-2
D gene: .
J gene: TRBJ1-2
clone size: .
CDR3 DNA: TGTGCCAGCAGCGCCCTACAGTATGGCTACACCTTC
CDR3 protein: CASSALQYGYTF

V gene: TRBV6-5
D gene: TRBD2
J gene: TRBJ2-1
clone size: .
CDR3 DNA: TGTGCCAGCACGGGGCTAGCGGGGAACAATGAGCAGTTCTTC
CDR3 protein: CASTGLAGNNEQFF

V gene: TRBV18
D gene: .
J gene: TRBJ2-4
clone size: .
CDR3 DNA: TGTGCCAGCTCACCCTCGGGGGTCGAGAAAAACATTCAGTACTTC
CDR3 protein: CASSPSGVEKNIQYF

V gene: TRBV7-9
D gene: .
J gene: TRBJ1-1
clone size: .
CDR3 DNA: TGTGCCAGCAGCGTGAGTTTTGGACAAGCTTTCTTT
CDR3 protein: CASSVSFGQAFF

V gene: TRBV30
D gene: .
J gene: TRBJ2-1
clone size: .
CDR3 DNA: TGTGCCTGGAGTGTAAGGGGGAGGGCGAATGAGCAGTTCTTC
CDR3 protein: CAWSVRGRANEQFF

V gene: TRBV5-1
D gene: .
J gene: TRBJ2-7
clone size: once
CDR3 DNA: TGCGCCAGCAGCCCAATCCTCCTACAGGGCCGAAGCTCCTACGAGCAGTACTTC
CDR3 protein: CASSPILLQGRSSYEQYF

V gene: TRBV18
D gene: .
J gene: TRBJ2-5
clone size: .
CDR3 DNA: TGTGCCAGCTCACCACGAGTGAGTTCCCAAGAGACCCAGTACTTC
CDR3 protein: CASSPRVSSQETQYF

V gene: TRBV6-6
D gene: TRBD2
J gene: TRBJ2-5
clone size: .
CDR3 DNA: TGTGCCAGCAGCAGCGGGAGTAGGGAGACCCAGTACTTC
CDR3 protein: CASSSGSRETQYF

V gene: TRBV5-5
D gene: .
J gene: TRBJ2-5
clone size: once
CDR3 DNA: TGTGCCAGCAGCTTGTCCAAAGAAGAGACCCAGTACTTC
CDR3 protein: CASSLSKEETQYF

V gene: TRBV5-8
D gene: .
J gene: TRBJ1-2
clone size: .
CDR3 DNA: TGTGCCAGCAGCCCCCCGGACGCCAACTATGGCTACACCTTC
CDR3 protein: CASSPPDANYGYTF

V gene: TRBV5-5
D gene: .
J gene: TRBJ2-5
clone size: .
CDR3 DNA: TGTGCCAGCAGCTTTGTAGGAATTGGCTCTACCTTCGGAGAGACCCAGTACTTC
CDR3 protein: CASSFVGIGSTFGETQYF

V gene: TRBV2
D gene: .
J gene: TRBJ2-5
clone size: .
CDR3 DNA: TGTGCCAGCAGTGTAGCGGCAGAGACCCAGTACTTC
CDR3 protein: CASSVAAETQYF

V gene: TRBV5-8
D gene: TRBD2
J gene: TRBJ2-3
clone size: once
CDR3 DNA: TGTGCCAGCAGCCGGACTAGCGGGATTGGCACAGATACGCAGTATTTT
CDR3 protein: CASSRTSGIGTDTQYF